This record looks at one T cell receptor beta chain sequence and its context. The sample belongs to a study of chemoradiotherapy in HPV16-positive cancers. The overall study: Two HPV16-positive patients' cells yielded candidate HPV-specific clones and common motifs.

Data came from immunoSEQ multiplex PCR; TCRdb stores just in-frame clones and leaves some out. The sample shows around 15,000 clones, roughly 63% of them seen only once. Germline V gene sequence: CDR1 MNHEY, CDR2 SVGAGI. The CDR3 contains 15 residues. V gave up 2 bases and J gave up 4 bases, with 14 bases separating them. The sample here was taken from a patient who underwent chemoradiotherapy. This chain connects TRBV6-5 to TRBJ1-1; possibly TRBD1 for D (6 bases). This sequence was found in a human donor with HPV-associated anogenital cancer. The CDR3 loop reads CASSYPRGKGTEAFF. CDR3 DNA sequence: TGTGCCAGCAGTTACCCCAGGGGCAAGGGCACTGAAGCTTTCTTT.